Given below is one T cell receptor (beta chain) in context. These data come from a study of blood T cell repertoires in COVID-19. Only in-frame clones appear in the TCRdb table, and some are missing; sequencing was by immunoSEQ multiplex PCR. Seen here are about 340,000 clones, 80% to 90% observed once, and the top ten hold 4% to 5.5%. CDR1 is KGHSH and CDR2 is LQKENI in the germline V gene. With 1 base clipped from V and 8 bases from J, the junction kept 9 bases outside the gene matches. The length of the CDR3 is 15 residues. In terms of age and location, participants ranged from about 18 to 100 years and lived in approximately 24 US areas.

The source material was PBMCs or T cells enriched from blood (not recorded which). This clonotype was obtained from a woman aged 35 to 49 with acute COVID-19. The chain has TRBV18 and TRBJ1-1, with 8 bases lining up with TRBD1. Here the CDR3 DNA reads TGTGCCAGCTCACCACAGGACAGGGTGCGATGGGAAGCTTTCTTT. This translates into CASSPQDRVRWEAFF.